This T cell receptor beta chain comes out of a study of T cell responses to AZD1222 COVID-19 vaccine. Study-level findings and limits: Clonal diversity may have been underestimated in mostly white British donors. Two AZD1222 doses significantly raised spike-specific TCR breadth and depth over controls.

CDR3 length equals 16 residues. Losses at the gene ends were 5 bases for V and 7 bases for J; bases not matched to a gene: 12. CDR1 ENHRY and CDR2 SYGVKD come from the germline V gene. Generated by immunoSEQ multiplex PCR, the TCRdb table keeps only in-frame clones and is missing some. The sample includes some 150,000 clones, more than 85% of them seen just once. Pooling of second doses given at about 4 or about 12 weeks was done. Note on this clone: As yet, its antigen is unknown.

The sample here was peripheral blood, taken 28 days after the second AZD1222 dose. This receptor was identified in an adult who received the AZD1222 COVID-19 vaccine. The J gene is TRBJ2-1, the V gene TRBV10-3; the match to TRBD2 covers 9 bases. This CDR3 is CAISPRLAGDGNEQFF. The CDR3 DNA is TGTGCCATCAGTCCAAGGTTAGCGGGAGATGGTAATGAGCAGTTCTTC.